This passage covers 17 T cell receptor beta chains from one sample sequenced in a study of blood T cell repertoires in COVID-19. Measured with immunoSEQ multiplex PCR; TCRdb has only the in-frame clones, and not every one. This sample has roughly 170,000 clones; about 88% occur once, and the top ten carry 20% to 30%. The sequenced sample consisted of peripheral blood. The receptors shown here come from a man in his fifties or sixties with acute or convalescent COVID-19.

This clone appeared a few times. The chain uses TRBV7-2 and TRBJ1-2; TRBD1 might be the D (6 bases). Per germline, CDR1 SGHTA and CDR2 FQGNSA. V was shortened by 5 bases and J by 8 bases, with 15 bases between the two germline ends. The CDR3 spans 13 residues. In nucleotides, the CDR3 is TGTGCCAGCAGCCCCCGAGGGGGAGAGGGCTACACCTTC. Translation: CASSPRGGEGYTF.

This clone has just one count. CDR3 region: CASSMGGRVTSYEQYF. The CDR3 DNA is TGTGCCAGTAGTATGGGGGGGCGAGTAACCTCCTACGAGCAGTACTTC. V is TRBV19 and J is TRBJ2-7; TRBD2 is a possible D gene (7 bases). Trimming took 3 bases from V and 0 from J, leaving 15 bases between them. In germline, CDR1 is LNHDA, CDR2 SQIVND (reference sequence). The CDR3 has 16 residues.

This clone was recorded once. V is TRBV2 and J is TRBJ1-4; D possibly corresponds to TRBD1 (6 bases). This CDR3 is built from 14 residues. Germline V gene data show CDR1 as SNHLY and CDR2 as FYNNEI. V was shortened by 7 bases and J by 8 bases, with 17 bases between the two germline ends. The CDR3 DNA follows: TGTGCCAGCATCTTCAGGGGAGAAGACGAAAAACTGTTTTTT. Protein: CASIFRGEDEKLFF.

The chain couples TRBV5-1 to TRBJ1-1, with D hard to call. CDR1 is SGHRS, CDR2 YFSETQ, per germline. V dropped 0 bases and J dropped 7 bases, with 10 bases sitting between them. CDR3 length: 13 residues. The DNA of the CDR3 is TGCGCCAGCAGCTTGGGTGCGGAGGGTGAAGCTTTCTTT. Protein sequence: CASSLGAEGEAFF.

In DNA form, the CDR3 reads TGTGCCAGCAGCTTGGAGACAGTTTATAGCAATCAGCCCCAGCATTTT. Translation: CASSLETVYSNQPQHF. The V and J genes are TRBV5-4 and TRBJ1-5, with D possibly TRBD1 on 5 matching bases. This CDR3 spans 16 amino acids. The germline CDR1 and CDR2 sequences are SGHNT and YYREEE (reference sequence). The V and J ends lost 0 bases and 0 bases respectively, with 10 bases between them. The full variable domain, with the rest looked up from reference TRBV5-4 and TRBJ1-5, is ETGVTQSPTHLIKTRGQQVTLRCSSQSGHNTVSWYQQALGQGPQFIFQYYREEENGRGNFPPRFSGLQFPNYSSELNVNALELDDSALYLCASSLETVYSNQPQHFGDGTRLSIL.

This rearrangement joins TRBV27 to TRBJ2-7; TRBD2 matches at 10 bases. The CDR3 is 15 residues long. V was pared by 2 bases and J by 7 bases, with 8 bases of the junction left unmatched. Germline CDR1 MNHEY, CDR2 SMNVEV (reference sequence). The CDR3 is CASSLRLAGVREQYF. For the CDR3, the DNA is TGTGCCAGCAGTTTAAGGCTAGCGGGAGTGCGGGAGCAGTACTTC.

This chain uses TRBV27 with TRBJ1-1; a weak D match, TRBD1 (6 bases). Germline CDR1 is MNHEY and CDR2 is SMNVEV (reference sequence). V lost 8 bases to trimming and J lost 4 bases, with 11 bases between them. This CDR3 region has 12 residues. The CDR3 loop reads CASRQGFTEAFF. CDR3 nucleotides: TGTGCCAGCCGGCAGGGGTTCACTGAAGCTTTCTTT.

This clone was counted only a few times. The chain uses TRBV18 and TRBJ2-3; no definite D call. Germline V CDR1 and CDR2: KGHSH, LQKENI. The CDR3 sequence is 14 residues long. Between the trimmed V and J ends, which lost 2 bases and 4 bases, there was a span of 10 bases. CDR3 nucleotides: TGTGCCAGCTCACCATACCAGGATCCAGATACGCAGTATTTT. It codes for CASSPYQDPDTQYF.

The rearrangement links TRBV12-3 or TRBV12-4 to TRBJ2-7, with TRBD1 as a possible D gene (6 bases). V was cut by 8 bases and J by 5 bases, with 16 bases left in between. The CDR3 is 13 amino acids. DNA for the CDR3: TGTGCCAGCGGGGACACATGGGGACACGAGCAGTACTTC. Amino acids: CASGDTWGHEQYF.

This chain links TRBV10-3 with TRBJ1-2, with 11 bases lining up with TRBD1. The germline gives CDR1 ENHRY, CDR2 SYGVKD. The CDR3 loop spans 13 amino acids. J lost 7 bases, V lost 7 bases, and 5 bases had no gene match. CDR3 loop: CAIMRTGGTGYTF. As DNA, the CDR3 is TGTGCCATCATGAGGACAGGGGGCACTGGCTACACCTTC.

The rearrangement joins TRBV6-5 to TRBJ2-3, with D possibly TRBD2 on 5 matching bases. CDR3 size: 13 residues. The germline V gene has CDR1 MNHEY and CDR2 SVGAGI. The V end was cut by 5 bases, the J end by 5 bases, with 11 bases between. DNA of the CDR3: TGTGCCAGCAGTCCCCCGGGGATAGATACGCAGTATTTT. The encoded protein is CASSPPGIDTQYF.

CDR3 coding DNA: TGTGCCAGTAGCCTTACCGGGACAAAATATAATTCACCCCTCCACTTT. The encoded protein is CASSLTGTKYNSPLHF. The chain links TRBV19 to TRBJ1-6; tentative D call: TRBD1 (6 bases). Germline CDR1 reads LNHDA; CDR2 reads SQIVND (reference sequence). V was pared by 6 bases and J by 4 bases, with 16 bases between. This CDR3 has 16 residues.

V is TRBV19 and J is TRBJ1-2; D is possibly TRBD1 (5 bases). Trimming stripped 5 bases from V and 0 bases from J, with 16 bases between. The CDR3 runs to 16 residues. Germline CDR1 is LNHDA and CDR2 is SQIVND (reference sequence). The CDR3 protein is CASSYRQGYTNYGYTF. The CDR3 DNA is TGTGCCAGTAGTTACCGGCAGGGATACACTAACTATGGCTACACCTTC.

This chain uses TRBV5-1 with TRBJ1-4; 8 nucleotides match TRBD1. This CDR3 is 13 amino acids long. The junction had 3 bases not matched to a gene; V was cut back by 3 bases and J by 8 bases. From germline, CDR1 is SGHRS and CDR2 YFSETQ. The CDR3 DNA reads TGCGCCAGCAGCTCTGACAGGGGCGAAAAACTGTTTTTT. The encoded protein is CASSSDRGEKLFF.

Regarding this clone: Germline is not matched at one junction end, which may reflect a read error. The CDR3 bases are TGCGCCCGCAGCGCTCTGGGGGGGGGACCTGGGGCCAACGTCCTGACTTTC. Its protein product is CARSALGGGPGANVLTF. This chain connects TRBV4-1 to TRBJ2-6; 7 nucleotides line up with TRBD2. Germline V gives CDR1 MGHRA, CDR2 YSYEKL. The CDR3 spans 17 residues.

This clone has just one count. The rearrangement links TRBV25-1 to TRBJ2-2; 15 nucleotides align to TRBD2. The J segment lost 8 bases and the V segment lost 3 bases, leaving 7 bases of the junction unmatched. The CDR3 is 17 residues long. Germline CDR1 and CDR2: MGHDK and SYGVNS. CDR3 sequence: CASSDGLAGGIRGELFF. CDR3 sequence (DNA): TGTGCCAGCAGTGACGGACTAGCGGGAGGGATTCGAGGGGAGCTGTTTTTT.

DNA of the CDR3: TGTGCCAGTTTACCTATGGACACCGGATATCAGCCCCAGCATTTT. It translates to CASLPMDTGYQPQHF. This chain connects TRBV19 to TRBJ1-5, with D perhaps TRBD1 (5 bases). The CDR3 totals 15 residues. The ends were cut back, 8 bases at V and 5 bases at J, with 19 bases in the middle. CDR1 is LNHDA and CDR2 is SQIVND in the germline V gene (reference sequence).